This T cell receptor beta chain was recorded in a study of monozygotic twins with inflammatory bowel disease. The CDR3 has 17 residues. Germline CDR1 reads SGHAT; CDR2 reads FQNNGV. A remark on this clonotype: The antigen is not known.

The study's findings and limits: Healthy co-twins had higher TCRbeta inverse Simpson diversity than their IBD twins. Telling apart the different T cell subtypes was not possible. The sharing of clonotypes with others was lower in IBD patients than in healthy twins, especially with disease activity.

Amplification used two nested PCRs: around 15 cycles, then around 9 cycles, on TCRalpha/TCRbeta cDNA. TCRdb reanalyzed the 5' RACE reads and collapses them to one entry per CDR3 protein, without DNA. Found here are roughly 100,000 distinct CDR3 sequences; the top ten clones hold around 1.9%. The clonotype was recovered from a human donor with ulcerative colitis or Crohn's disease, or a healthy co-twin of an affected twin (not recorded which). Sequencing was carried out using blood. The chain couples TRBV11-2 to TRBJ2-1; TCRdb names TRBD2, which stays unverified in the absence of DNA. The CDR3 sequence: CASSLLVSSGRVNEQFF.